This T cell receptor beta chain was found in a study of neurological immune-mediated disorders. TCRdb re-called the 5' RACE reads with MiXCR, one entry per CDR3 protein. The sample lists roughly 74,000 distinct CDR3 sequences; around 5% were seen once. CDR1 is SGDLS and CDR2 is YYNGEE in the germline V gene. CDR3 size: 15 residues. V was trimmed by 4 bases and J by 0 bases, leaving 13 bases between them. This clonotype was picked up many times. The receptor's source is a man aged 18 to 29 with multiple sclerosis. The sample consisted of PBMCs. The V gene is TRBV9, the J gene TRBJ1-2; D call uncertain. For the CDR3, the DNA is TGTGCCAGCAGCCCTCCAGCTTCCGCTAACTATGGCTACACCTTC. The encoded protein is CASSPPASANYGYTF.